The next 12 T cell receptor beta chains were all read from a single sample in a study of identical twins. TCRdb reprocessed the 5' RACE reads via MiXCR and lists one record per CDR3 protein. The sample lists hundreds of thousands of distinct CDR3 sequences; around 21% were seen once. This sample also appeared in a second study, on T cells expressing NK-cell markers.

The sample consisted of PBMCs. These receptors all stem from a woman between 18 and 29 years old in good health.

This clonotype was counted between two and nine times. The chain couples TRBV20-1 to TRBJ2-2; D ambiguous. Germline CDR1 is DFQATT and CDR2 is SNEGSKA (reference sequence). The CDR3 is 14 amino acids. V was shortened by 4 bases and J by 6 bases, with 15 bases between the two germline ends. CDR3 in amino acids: CSATLSTVPGELFF. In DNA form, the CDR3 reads TGCAGTGCTACTCTTTCGACGGTCCCCGGGGAGCTGTTTTTT.

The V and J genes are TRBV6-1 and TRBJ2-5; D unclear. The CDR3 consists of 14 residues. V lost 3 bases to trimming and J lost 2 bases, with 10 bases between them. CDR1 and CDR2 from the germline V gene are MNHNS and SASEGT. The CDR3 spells CASSDSGHQETQYF. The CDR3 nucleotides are TGTGCCAGCAGTGATTCGGGCCATCAAGAGACCCAGTACTTC.

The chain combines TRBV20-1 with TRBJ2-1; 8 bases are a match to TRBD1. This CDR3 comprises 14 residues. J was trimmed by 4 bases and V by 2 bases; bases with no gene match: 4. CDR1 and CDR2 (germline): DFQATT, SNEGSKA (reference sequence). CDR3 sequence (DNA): TGCAGTGCTAGAAGACAGGGGCCATACAATGAGCAGTTCTTC. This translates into CSARRQGPYNEQFF.

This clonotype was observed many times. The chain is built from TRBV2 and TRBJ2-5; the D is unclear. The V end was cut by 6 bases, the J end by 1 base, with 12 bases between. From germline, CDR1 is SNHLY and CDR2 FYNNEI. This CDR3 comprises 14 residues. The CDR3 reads CASRRERTQETQYF. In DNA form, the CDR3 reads TGTGCCAGCAGGAGAGAGAGAACCCAAGAGACCCAGTACTTC.

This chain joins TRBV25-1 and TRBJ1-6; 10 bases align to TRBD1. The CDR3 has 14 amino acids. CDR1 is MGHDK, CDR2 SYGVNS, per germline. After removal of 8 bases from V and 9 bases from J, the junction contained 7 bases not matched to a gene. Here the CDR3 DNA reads TGTGCCAGCGCATCGACAGGGGGCGGTTCACCCCTCCACTTT. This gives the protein CASASTGGGSPLHF.

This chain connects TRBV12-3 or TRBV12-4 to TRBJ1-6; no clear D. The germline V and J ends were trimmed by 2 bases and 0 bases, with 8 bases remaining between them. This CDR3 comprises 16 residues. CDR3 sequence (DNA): TGTGCCAGCAGTTTAAGGCCGCTCTCCTATAATTCACCCCTCCACTTT. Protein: CASSLRPLSYNSPLHF.

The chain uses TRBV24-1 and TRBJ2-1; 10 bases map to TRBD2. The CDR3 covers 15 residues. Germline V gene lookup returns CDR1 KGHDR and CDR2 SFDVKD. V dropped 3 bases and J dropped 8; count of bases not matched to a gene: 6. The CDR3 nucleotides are TGTGCCACCAGTGATCCTAGCGGGAGCTCAGATGAGCAGTTCTTC. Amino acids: CATSDPSGSSDEQFF.

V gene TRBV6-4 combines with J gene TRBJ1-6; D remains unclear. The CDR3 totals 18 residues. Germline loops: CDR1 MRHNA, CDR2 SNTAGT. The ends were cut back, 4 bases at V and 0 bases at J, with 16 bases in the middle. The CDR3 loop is CASSAERHLSSYNSPLHF. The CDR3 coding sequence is TGTGCCAGCAGTGCCGAGAGACACTTGAGCTCCTATAATTCACCCCTCCACTTT.

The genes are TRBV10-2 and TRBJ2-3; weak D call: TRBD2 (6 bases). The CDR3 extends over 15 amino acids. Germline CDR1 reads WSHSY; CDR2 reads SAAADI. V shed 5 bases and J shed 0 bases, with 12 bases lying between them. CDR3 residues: CASSTTSRSTDTQYF. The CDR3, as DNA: TGCGCCAGCAGTACTACTAGCCGAAGCACAGATACGCAGTATTTT.

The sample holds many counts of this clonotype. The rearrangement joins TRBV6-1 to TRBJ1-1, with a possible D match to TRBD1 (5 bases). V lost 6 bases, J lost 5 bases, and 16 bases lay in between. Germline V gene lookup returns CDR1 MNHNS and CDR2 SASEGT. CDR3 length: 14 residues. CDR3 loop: CASSRGAGRTEAFF. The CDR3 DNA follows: TGTGCCAGCAGCCGTGGGGCAGGGAGAACTGAAGCTTTCTTT.

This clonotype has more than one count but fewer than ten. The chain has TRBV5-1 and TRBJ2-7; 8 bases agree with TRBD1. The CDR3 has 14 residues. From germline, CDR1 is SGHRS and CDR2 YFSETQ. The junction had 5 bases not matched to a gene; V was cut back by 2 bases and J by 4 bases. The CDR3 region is CASSFRGQEYEQYF. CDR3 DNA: TGCGCCAGCAGCTTCCGGGGACAGGAGTACGAGCAGTACTTC.

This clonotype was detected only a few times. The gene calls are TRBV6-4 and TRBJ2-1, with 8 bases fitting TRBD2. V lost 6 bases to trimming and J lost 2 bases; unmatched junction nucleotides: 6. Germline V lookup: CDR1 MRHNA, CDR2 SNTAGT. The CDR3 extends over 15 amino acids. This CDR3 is CASSASGGPYNEQFF. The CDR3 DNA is TGTGCCAGCAGCGCGAGCGGGGGCCCCTACAATGAGCAGTTCTTC.